This T cell receptor beta chain comes out of a study of blood T cell repertoires in COVID-19 (dated by TCRdb to the early 2020s). Concerning the study at large: Samples from collaborators originated in the United States, Italy and Spain and spanned both the acute and convalescent phases of COVID-19. Nearly every sample came with metadata listing a de-identified subject ID, COVID-19 status, age in years and sex. The repertoires were made available in a free public database intended to serve as a resource for research on the immune response to SARS-CoV-2. The material from the prospective study consisted of cDNA or gDNA derived from T cells, B-cell-depleted T cells, or PBMCs. Deeply sampled blood TCRbeta repertoires from subjects exposed to, actively infected with, or recovered from COVID-19 were included in the dataset. The samples were drawn from the first 160 participants of the ongoing ImmuneRACE study and from more than 1,000 subjects provided by 6 global collaborators. Where HLA class I and class II types were available, the types were taken from metadata supplied by the sample provider, not from assay-based typing.

Including cysteine and phenylalanine, the CDR3 has 15 amino acids. Solely the CDR3 DNA is kept, with 45 bases framed from the first base. CDR1 SGHRS and CDR2 YFSETQ are derived from the germline V gene. V loses 2 bases at its end and J loses 5 bases; junction bases beyond the gene matches: 5. Collaborating institutions collected whole blood in K2EDTA tubes following their own protocols. For TCRbeta analysis, collaborators shipped samples in one of three forms: frozen whole blood, isolated PBMCs, or DNA extracted from either of those sample types. General study outcomes and caveats: How much clinical and demographic metadata was included differed by source and by participant, and the metadata was provided uncurated.

On this clone: Its antigen specificity is not known. No base qualities exist here, and no much larger clone lies one base off it.

The immunoSEQ Assay, a bias-controlled multiplex PCR, was used to amplify TCRbeta CDR3 regions from genomic DNA. The original methods were these. The number of nucleated cells in each sample was estimated by amplification of reference gene primers within the assay. To quantify the absolute abundance of each unique TCRbeta CDR3 rearrangement, sequence reads were collapsed and filtered. Productive Simpson clonality was computed per sample as the square root of Simpson's diversity index over productive rearrangements. TCRdb retrieved this table from immuneACCESS and kept in-frame rearrangements only. Not all clones are present; in checked studies, unresolved V genes account for under half, and no reason is known for the remainder. V and J calls and clone size follow that table, whereas D and trimming were derived from the DNA. The sample contains 150,000 or so clones, 85% of them found a single time. The biggest ten clones account for 3% to 4% of the sample.

Sample: peripheral blood. The TCR sequence derives from a human donor with acute or convalescent COVID-19. The donor label of this sample is uncertain. Rearrangement joined TRBV5-1 to TRBJ1-4, with 8 bases aligning to TRBD1. The CDR3 protein is CASSFGQGRNEKLFF. The DNA is TGCGCCAGCAGCTTCGGACAGGGAAGGAATGAAAAACTGTTTTTT.